Each of the 30 T cell receptor beta chains below was sequenced from the same sample in a study of blood T cells in healthy people across ages. Together with a sample-barcoded 5' primer, a J-beta primer mix was included in a second PCR lasting roughly 6 to 12 cycles. MiXCR, run by TCRdb on the 5' RACE reads, gives a single entry per CDR3 protein. The table has some 1,800,000 distinct CDR3 sequences, around 42% seen once. Sequencing was done on a sample of blood. The receptor source for this set is a human donor in good health.

The chain recombines TRBV9 with TRBJ2-1; 7 nucleotides agree with TRBD2. The J segment lost 6 bases and the V segment lost 0 bases, leaving 9 bases of the junction unmatched. Germline CDR1 reads SGDLS; CDR2 reads YYNGEE. This CDR3 has 16 residues. CDR3 DNA: TGTGCCAGCAGCGTAGGGGCTAGACTAGCTGGCAATGAGCAGTTCTTC. Protein: CASSVGARLAGNEQFF.

This clonotype showed up just a few times. This chain connects TRBV7-3 to TRBJ1-1; unclear D gene. Trimming pared 5 bases from V and 4 bases from J, leaving 17 bases between. The CDR3 is 15 amino acids. Germline-derived CDR1 and CDR2 are SGHTA and FQGTGA. This chain's CDR3 is CASSQSGSTGTEAFF. The CDR3 DNA is TGTGCCAGCAGCCAAAGCGGGAGTACCGGCACTGAAGCTTTCTTT.

The chain joins TRBV3-1 to TRBJ1-2, with D unresolved. Germline V gene sequence: CDR1 LGHDT, CDR2 YNNKEL (reference sequence). V shed 0 bases and J shed 4 bases, with 9 bases lying between them. The CDR3 spans 14 residues. This chain's CDR3 is CASSQDEGIYGYTF. CDR3 in DNA: TGTGCCAGCAGCCAAGATGAAGGTATCTATGGCTACACCTTC.

This clonotype was observed a handful of times. The chain couples TRBV4-1 to TRBJ2-3, with a weak D call TRBD2 (7 bases). Germline CDR1 reads MGHRA; CDR2 reads YSYEKL. The CDR3 contains 16 residues. Trimming cost V 1 base and J 5 bases, with 16 bases left between them. CDR3 DNA sequence: TGCGCCAGCAGCCAAGTACCACAGGGCGGGGGAGATACGCAGTATTTT. This sequence encodes CASSQVPQGGGDTQYF.

This sequence joins TRBV7-3 and TRBJ1-1; D gene uncertain. The CDR3 length is 13 residues. Germline-derived CDR1 and CDR2 are SGHTA and FQGTGA. The V gene lost 0 bases and the J gene lost 5 bases, with 7 bases spanning the gap. CDR3 in amino acids: CASSLTPVTEAFF. The CDR3 nucleotides are TGTGCCAGCAGCTTAACGCCGGTTACTGAAGCTTTCTTT.

This clonotype came up a few times. The rearrangement links TRBV10-3 to TRBJ1-1; 9 nucleotides align to TRBD1. The CDR3 spans 13 residues. J gave up 3 bases and V 6 bases, and 2 bases lay outside the gene matches. CDR1 and CDR2 (germline): ENHRY, SYGVKD. Here the CDR3 DNA reads TGTGCCATCAGGGACAGGGGAGACACTGAAGCTTTCTTT. Protein product: CAIRDRGDTEAFF.

The chain combines TRBV28 with TRBJ2-1; TRBD1 might be the D (6 bases). The V end was cut by 7 bases, the J end by 8 bases, with 21 bases between. Germline lookup yields CDR1 MDHEN and CDR2 SYDVKM. The CDR3 has 15 residues. The CDR3 DNA reads TGTGCCAGCATACCTGGGGACAAGAGCTGCGATGAGCAGTTCTTC. Translated: CASIPGDKSCDEQFF.

In its sample, this clonotype was seen a few times. V gene TRBV6-2 or TRBV6-3 combines with J gene TRBJ2-6, with D perhaps TRBD1 (5 bases). CDR1 is MNHEY and CDR2 is SVGEGT in the germline V gene. V was shortened by 6 bases and J by 4 bases, with 13 bases between the two germline ends. The CDR3 consists of 15 residues. The CDR3 region has the DNA TGTGCCAGCAGGACTGGGGCGAGAGGGGCCAACGTCCTGACTTTC. It specifies CASRTGARGANVLTF.

This chain joins TRBV10-3 and TRBJ2-5, with D possibly being TRBD1 (6 bases). The CDR3 has 12 amino acids. CDR1 ENHRY and CDR2 SYGVKD come from the germline V gene. With 6 bases removed from V and 5 bases from J, the gap between germline ends came to 10 bases. In DNA, the CDR3 is TGTGCCATCAGCAGGGGAGATGAGACCCAGTACTTC. This translates into CAISRGDETQYF.

The chain joins TRBV4-2 to TRBJ1-3; D not resolved. V shed 2 bases and J shed 3 bases, with 11 bases lying between them. Germline lookup yields CDR1 LGHNA and CDR2 YNFKEQ. The CDR3 totals 15 residues. CDR3 protein: CASSQNPTDGNTIYF. CDR3 DNA sequence: TGTGCCAGCAGCCAAAACCCGACTGATGGAAACACCATATATTTT.

This sequence joins TRBV18 and TRBJ1-1, with TRBD1 matching over 8 bases. With 1 base clipped from V and 5 bases from J, the junction kept 6 bases outside the gene matches. The CDR3 runs to 15 residues. Germline CDR1 KGHSH, CDR2 LQKENI. The CDR3 protein is CASSPLTGAKTEAFF. The CDR3, as DNA: TGTGCCAGCTCACCACTGACAGGGGCGAAAACTGAAGCTTTCTTT.

The V call is TRBV20-1, the J call TRBJ1-1; 7 bases agree with TRBD1. V shed 5 bases, J shed 9 bases, and the junction held 18 bases outside the gene matches. Per germline, CDR1 DFQATT and CDR2 SNEGSKA (reference sequence). This CDR3 is 15 amino acids long. The CDR3 region has the DNA TGCAGTGCTGGGCCCCCCGGCAGGGGGAATAGGAAAGCTTTCTTT. It codes for CSAGPPGRGNRKAFF.

This clonotype was observed a handful of times. This chain links TRBV15 with TRBJ1-2; TRBD1 matches at 8 bases. Germline assignment: CDR1 LNHNV and CDR2 YYDKDF (reference sequence). This CDR3 contains 17 residues. V was clipped by 0 bases and J by 5 bases; unmatched bases: 11. CDR3 sequence (DNA): TGTGCCACCAGCAGAGATCAAACCGAGGACAGGGAATATGGCTACACCTTC. Its protein is CATSRDQTEDREYGYTF. Filled out from reference TRBV15 and TRBJ1-2, the complete variable domain reads DAMVIQNPRYQVTQFGKPVTLSCSQTLNHNVMYWYQQKSSQAPKLLFHYYDKDFNNEADTPDNFQSRRPNTSFCFLDIRSPGLGDTAMYLCATSRDQTEDREYGYTFGSGTRLTVV.

Many counts were recorded for this clonotype. The chain combines TRBV6-6 with TRBJ1-2; D perhaps matches TRBD1 (6 bases). Trimming removed 7 bases from V and 2 bases from J, with 17 bases in between. CDR1 is MNHNY, CDR2 SVGAGI, per germline (reference sequence). The CDR3 length is 15 residues. CDR3 sequence (DNA): TGTGCCAGCACCGGGGGGGCGGTGGGAAACTATGGCTACACCTTC. Translation: CASTGGAVGNYGYTF.

The gene calls are TRBV28 and TRBJ2-3, with D perhaps TRBD2 (6 bases). Germline CDR1 MDHEN, CDR2 SYDVKM. V lost 6 bases and J lost 2, with 15 bases in between. The CDR3 extends over 15 amino acids. The CDR3 region has the DNA TGTGCCAGCAGCTCTGGGGGGTCGGTCACAGATACGCAGTATTTT. Translation gives CASSSGGSVTDTQYF. The full variable domain, with the rest looked up from reference TRBV28 and TRBJ2-3, is DVKVTQSSRYLVKRTGEKVFLECVQDMDHENMFWYRQDPGLGLRLIYFSYDVKMKEKGDIPEGYSVSREKKERFSLILESASTNQTSMYLCASSSGGSVTDTQYFGPGTRLTVL.

This clonotype came up a few times. The genes are TRBV29-1 and TRBJ2-3; D unclear. Trimming pared 4 bases from V and 0 bases from J, leaving 8 bases between. Germline CDR1 and CDR2: SQVTM and ANQGSEA. The CDR3 sequence is 13 residues long. The CDR3 spells CSVGTRSTDTQYF. CDR3 sequence (DNA): TGCAGCGTTGGTACCAGGAGCACAGATACGCAGTATTTT.

In this sample, this clonotype turned up many times. The V call is TRBV27, the J call TRBJ2-3; maybe TRBD1 (6 bases). Deletions cut 6 bases from V and 0 bases from J, with 13 bases between. Germline loops: CDR1 MNHEY, CDR2 SMNVEV (reference sequence). The CDR3 has 15 residues. CDR3 amino acids: CASSLQGPSTDTQYF. The CDR3 DNA reads as TGTGCCAGCAGCTTGCAGGGGCCGAGCACAGATACGCAGTATTTT.

V is TRBV5-1 and J is TRBJ1-2, with a tentative D call TRBD1 (5 bases). There are 16 residues in the CDR3. Germline CDR1 and CDR2: SGHRS and YFSETQ. Trimming removed 4 bases from V and 8 bases from J, with 24 bases in between. The CDR3 DNA sequence: TGCGCCAGCAGCCTGACCATCACCGGGACCTATGGAGGCTACACCTTC. Translated, it gives CASSLTITGTYGGYTF.

This clonotype was seen a few times. J is TRBJ2-3 and V is TRBV29-1; maybe TRBD1 (5 bases). Germline V gene lookup returns CDR1 SQVTM and CDR2 ANQGSEA. The CDR3 covers 13 residues. V was shortened by 5 bases and J by 2 bases, with 11 bases between the two germline ends. CDR3 protein: CSVSQGITDTQYF. The CDR3 DNA sequence: TGCAGCGTTTCGCAGGGTATCACAGATACGCAGTATTTT.

This chain links TRBV20-1 with TRBJ1-6, with TRBD1 matching 8 bases. Trimming removed 6 bases from V and 0 bases from J; junction bases left unmatched: 4. CDR3 length: 15 amino acids. Germline CDR1 and CDR2: DFQATT and SNEGSKA (reference sequence). The CDR3 loop reads CSARQGSSYNSPLHF. The CDR3 region has the DNA TGCAGTGCAAGACAGGGGAGCTCCTATAATTCACCCCTCCACTTT.

The chain recombines TRBV14 with TRBJ2-5, with D unclear. The CDR3 spans 13 residues. V was trimmed by 1 base and J by 7 bases, leaving 10 bases between them. The germline gives CDR1 SGHDN, CDR2 FVKESK. DNA for the CDR3: TGTGCCAGCAGCCAAGTAAGAGGCAGGACCCAGTACTTC. This gives the protein CASSQVRGRTQYF.

The J gene is TRBJ2-3, the V gene TRBV7-8, with D unclear. This CDR3 region has 13 residues. V was clipped by 5 bases and J by 4 bases, with 10 bases between them. The germline gives CDR1 SGHVS, CDR2 FQNEAQ. Here the CDR3 reads CASSLRTSDTQYF. The CDR3 coding sequence is TGTGCCAGCAGCCTAAGGACGTCAGATACGCAGTATTTT.

The chain combines TRBV12-3 or TRBV12-4 with TRBJ1-2; 9 bases line up with TRBD1. CDR3 size: 12 residues. The trim removed 6 bases at V and 8 bases at J, leaving 4 bases unmatched. The CDR3, as DNA: TGTGCCAGCAGACAGGGGGCGGTAGGCTACACCTTC. This codes for CASRQGAVGYTF.

The chain's CDR3 is CASSLSPGDTEAFF. The CDR3 DNA reads as TGTGCCAGCAGCTTGTCCCCAGGGGACACTGAAGCTTTCTTT. The chain recombines TRBV7-2 with TRBJ1-1; D may be TRBD1 (6 bases). V was pared by 3 bases and J by 3 bases, with 11 bases between. The V gene's germline CDR1 is SGHTA and CDR2 FQGNSA. This CDR3 spans 14 amino acids.

The chain is built from TRBV6-5 and TRBJ1-1, with 7 bases identical to TRBD1. CDR3 length: 13 amino acids. The V and J ends lost 0 bases and 9 bases, in that order; junction bases with no gene match: 4. Germline-derived CDR1 and CDR2 are MNHEY and SVGAGI. The CDR3 here is CASSYSSRGKAFF. The CDR3, as DNA: TGTGCCAGCAGTTACTCGAGCAGGGGGAAAGCTTTCTTT.

V is TRBV11-2 and J is TRBJ2-1, with 7 bases identical to TRBD1. With V trimmed by 5 bases and J by 8 bases, 6 bases remained unmatched. Germline V CDR1 and CDR2: SGHAT, FQNNGV. This CDR3 has 13 residues. The CDR3 region has the DNA TGTGCCAGCAGCGTCGACAGGGATCATGAGCAGTTCTTC. Encoded protein: CASSVDRDHEQFF.

This clonotype was picked up a small number of times. This CDR3 is CASNSVYNSPLHF. The CDR3 nucleotides are TGTGCCAGCAATTCAGTGTATAATTCACCCCTCCACTTT. The V call is TRBV12-3 or TRBV12-4, the J call TRBJ1-6, with unresolved D. V was pared by 7 bases and J by 4 bases, with 8 bases between. The CDR3 has 13 residues.

V and J are TRBV3-1 and TRBJ2-1, with 11 nucleotides matching TRBD2. The CDR3 runs 12 residues. Germline assignment: CDR1 LGHDT and CDR2 YNNKEL (reference sequence). J gave up 9 bases and V 8 bases, and 3 bases lay outside the gene matches. In nucleotides, the CDR3 is TGTGCCAGCCAGGGACTAGCGGCTGAGCAGTTCTTC. Translated, it gives CASQGLAAEQFF.

The V call is TRBV2, the J call TRBJ1-5; 7 nucleotides match TRBD1. V lost 6 bases to trimming and J lost 4 bases; unmatched junction nucleotides: 6. This CDR3 is built from 14 residues. Germline V gene data show CDR1 as SNHLY and CDR2 as FYNNEI. CDR3 nucleotides: TGTGCCAGCAGCCCACAGGGGATAAATCAGCCCCAGCATTTT. This encodes CASSPQGINQPQHF.

This clonotype was counted only a few times. The chain uses TRBV20-1 and TRBJ2-3; 8 nucleotides agree with TRBD1. The V gene's germline CDR1 is DFQATT and CDR2 SNEGSKA (reference sequence). The CDR3 sequence is 12 residues long. Trimming cost V 6 bases and J 10 bases; bases outside gene matches: 9. CDR3 in DNA: TGCAGTGCAACAGGGGGAAACTCGGCGCAGTATTTT. Residues: CSATGGNSAQYF.